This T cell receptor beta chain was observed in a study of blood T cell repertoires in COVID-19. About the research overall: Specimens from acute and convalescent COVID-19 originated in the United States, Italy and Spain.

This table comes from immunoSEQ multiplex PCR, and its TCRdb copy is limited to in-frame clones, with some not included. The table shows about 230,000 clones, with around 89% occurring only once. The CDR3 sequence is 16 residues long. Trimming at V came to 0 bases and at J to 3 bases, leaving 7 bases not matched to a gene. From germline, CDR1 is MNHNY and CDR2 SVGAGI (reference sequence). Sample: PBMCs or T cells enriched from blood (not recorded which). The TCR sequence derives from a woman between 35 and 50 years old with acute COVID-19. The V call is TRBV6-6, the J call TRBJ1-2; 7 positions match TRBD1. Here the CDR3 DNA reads TGTGCCAGCAGTTACTCGAAGGCAGGGGGAGACTATGGCTACACCTTC. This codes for CASSYSKAGGDYGYTF.